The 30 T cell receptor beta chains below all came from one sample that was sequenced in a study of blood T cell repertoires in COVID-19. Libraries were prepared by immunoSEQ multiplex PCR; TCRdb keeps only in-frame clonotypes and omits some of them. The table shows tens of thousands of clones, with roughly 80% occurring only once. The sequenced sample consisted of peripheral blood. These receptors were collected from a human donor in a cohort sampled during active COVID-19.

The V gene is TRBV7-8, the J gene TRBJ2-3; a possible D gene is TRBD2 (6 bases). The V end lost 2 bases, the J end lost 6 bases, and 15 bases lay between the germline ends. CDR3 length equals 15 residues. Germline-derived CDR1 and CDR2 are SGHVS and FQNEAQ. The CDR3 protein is CASSLLALGGDTQYF. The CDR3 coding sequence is TGTGCCAGCAGCTTACTGGCCCTTGGGGGGGATACGCAGTATTTT.

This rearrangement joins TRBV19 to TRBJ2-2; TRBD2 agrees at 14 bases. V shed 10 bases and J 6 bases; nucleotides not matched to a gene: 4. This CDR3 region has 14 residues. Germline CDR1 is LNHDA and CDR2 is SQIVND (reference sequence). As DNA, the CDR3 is TGTGCCACCAGACTAGCGGGAGGGCCCGGGGAGCTGTTTTTT. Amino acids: CATRLAGGPGELFF.

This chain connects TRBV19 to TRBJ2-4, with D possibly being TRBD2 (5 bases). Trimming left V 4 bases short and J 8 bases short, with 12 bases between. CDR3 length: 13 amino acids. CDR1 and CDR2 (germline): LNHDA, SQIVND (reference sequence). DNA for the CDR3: TGTGCCAGTAGTACAGGACTGAGGGACATTCAGTACTTC. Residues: CASSTGLRDIQYF.

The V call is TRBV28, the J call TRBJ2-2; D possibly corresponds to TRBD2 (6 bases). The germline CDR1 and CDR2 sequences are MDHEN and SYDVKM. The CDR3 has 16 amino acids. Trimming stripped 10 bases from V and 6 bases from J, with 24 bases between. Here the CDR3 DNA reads TGTGCCACCACCCCCCTAGCCGGGGAGGAGGCCGGGGAGCTGTTTTTT. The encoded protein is CATTPLAGEEAGELFF. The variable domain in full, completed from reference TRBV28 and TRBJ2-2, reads DVKVTQSSRYLVKRTGEKVFLECVQDMDHENMFWYRQDPGLGLRLIYFSYDVKMKEKGDIPEGYSVSREKKERFSLILESASTNQTSMYLCATTPLAGEEAGELFFGEGSRLTVL.

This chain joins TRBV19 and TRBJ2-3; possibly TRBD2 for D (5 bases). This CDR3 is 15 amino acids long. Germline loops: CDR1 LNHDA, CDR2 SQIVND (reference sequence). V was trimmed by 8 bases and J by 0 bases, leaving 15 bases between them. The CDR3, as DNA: TGTGCCAGTGGCCTAGCTAGCCTTAGCACAGATACGCAGTATTTT. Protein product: CASGLASLSTDTQYF.

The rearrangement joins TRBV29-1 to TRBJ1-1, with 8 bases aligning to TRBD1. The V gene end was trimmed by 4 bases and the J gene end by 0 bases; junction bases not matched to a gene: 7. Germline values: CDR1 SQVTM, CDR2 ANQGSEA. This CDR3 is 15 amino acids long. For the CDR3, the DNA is TGCAGCGTTGTCGGGACAGGACTCTTGAACACTGAAGCTTTCTTT. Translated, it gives CSVVGTGLLNTEAFF.

The CDR3 DNA reads as TGTGCCACGGAGCGGGAGGGTACCTACGAGCAGTACTTC. Encoded protein: CATEREGTYEQYF. The V call is TRBV6-5, the J call TRBJ2-7; TRBD2 aligns across 10 bases. The CDR3 loop spans 13 amino acids. Looked up from germline, CDR1 is MNHEY and CDR2 is SVGAGI. Trimming at V came to 10 bases and at J to 2 bases, leaving 5 bases not matched to a gene.

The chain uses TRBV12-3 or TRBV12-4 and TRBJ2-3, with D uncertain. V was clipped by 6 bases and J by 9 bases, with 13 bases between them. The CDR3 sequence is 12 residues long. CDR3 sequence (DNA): TGTGCCAGCAGCCCCGGAGATAGGACGCAGTATTTT. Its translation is CASSPGDRTQYF.

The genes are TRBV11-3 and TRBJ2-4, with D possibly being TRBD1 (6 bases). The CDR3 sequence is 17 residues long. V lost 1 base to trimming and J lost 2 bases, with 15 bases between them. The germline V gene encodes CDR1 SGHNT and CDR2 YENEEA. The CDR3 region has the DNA TGTGCCAGCAGCTTAGTCCGCCAGGGGATATCCAAAAACATTCAGTACTTC. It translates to CASSLVRQGISKNIQYF.

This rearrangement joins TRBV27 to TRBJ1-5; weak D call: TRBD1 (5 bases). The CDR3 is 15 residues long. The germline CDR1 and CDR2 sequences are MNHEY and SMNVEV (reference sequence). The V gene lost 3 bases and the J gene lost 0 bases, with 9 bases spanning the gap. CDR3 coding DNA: TGTGCCAGCAGTTTGGGGCTTAATAGCAATCAGCCCCAGCATTTT. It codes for CASSLGLNSNQPQHF.

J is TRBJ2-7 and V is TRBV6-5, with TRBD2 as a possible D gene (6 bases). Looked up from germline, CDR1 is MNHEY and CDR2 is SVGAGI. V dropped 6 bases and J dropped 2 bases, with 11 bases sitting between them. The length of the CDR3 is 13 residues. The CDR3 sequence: CASSRGMAYEQYF. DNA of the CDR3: TGTGCCAGCAGCCGGGGGATGGCCTACGAGCAGTACTTC.

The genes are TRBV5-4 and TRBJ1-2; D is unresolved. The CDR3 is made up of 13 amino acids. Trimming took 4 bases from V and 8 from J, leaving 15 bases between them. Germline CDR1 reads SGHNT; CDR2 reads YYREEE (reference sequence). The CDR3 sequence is CASSPTSSLGYTF. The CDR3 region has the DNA TGTGCCAGCAGCCCGACATCGTCGTTGGGCTACACCTTC.

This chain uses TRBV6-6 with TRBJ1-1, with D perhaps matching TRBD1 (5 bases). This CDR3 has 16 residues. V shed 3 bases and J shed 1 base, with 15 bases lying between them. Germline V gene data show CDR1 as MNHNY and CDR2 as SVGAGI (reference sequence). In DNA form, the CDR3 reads TGTGCCAGCAGTTATAGTCGTGGGGCTCAGAACACTGAAGCTTTCTTT. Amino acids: CASSYSRGAQNTEAFF.

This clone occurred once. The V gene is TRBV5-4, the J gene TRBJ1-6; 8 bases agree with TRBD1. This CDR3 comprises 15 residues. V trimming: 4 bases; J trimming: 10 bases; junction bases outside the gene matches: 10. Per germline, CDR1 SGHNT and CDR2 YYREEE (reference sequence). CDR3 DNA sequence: TGTGCCAGCAGCCCTAGGACAGGGTTGATCTCACCCCTCCACTTT. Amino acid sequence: CASSPRTGLISPLHF.

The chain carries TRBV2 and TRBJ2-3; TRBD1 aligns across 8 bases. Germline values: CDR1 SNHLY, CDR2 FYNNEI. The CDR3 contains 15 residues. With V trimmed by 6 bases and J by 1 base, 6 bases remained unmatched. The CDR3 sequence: CASSPLTGGTDTQYF. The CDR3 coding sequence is TGTGCCAGCAGCCCACTGACAGGGGGCACAGATACGCAGTATTTT. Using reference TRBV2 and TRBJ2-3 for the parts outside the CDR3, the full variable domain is EPEVTQTPSHQVTQMGQEVILRCVPISNHLYFYWYRQILGQKVEFLVSFYNNEISEKSEIFDDQFSVERPDGSNFTLKIRSTKLEDSAMYFCASSPLTGGTDTQYFGPGTRLTVL.

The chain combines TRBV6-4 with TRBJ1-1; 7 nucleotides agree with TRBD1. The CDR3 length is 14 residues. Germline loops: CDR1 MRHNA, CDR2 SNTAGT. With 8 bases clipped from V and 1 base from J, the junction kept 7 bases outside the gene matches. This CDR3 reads CASDLTGPNTEAFF. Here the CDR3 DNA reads TGTGCCAGCGACTTGACAGGGCCGAACACTGAAGCTTTCTTT.

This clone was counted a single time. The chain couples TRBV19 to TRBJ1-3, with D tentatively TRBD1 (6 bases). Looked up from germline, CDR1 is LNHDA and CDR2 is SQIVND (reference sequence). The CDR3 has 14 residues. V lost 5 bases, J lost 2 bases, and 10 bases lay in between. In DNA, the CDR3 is TGTGCCAGTAGTTGGGCAGGGGCTGGAAACACCATATATTTT. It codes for CASSWAGAGNTIYF. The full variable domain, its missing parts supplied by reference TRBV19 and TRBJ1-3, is DGGITQSPKYLFRKEGQNVTLSCEQNLNHDAMYWYRQDPGQGLRLIYYSQIVNDFQKGDIAEGYSVSREKKESFPLTVTSAQKNPTAFYLCASSWAGAGNTIYFGEGSWLTVV.

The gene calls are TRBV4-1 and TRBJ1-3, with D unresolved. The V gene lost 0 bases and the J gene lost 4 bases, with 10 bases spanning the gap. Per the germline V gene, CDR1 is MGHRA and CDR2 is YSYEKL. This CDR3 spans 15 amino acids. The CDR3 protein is CASSQEPHTGNTIYF. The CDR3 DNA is TGCGCCAGCAGCCAAGAACCCCACACAGGAAACACCATATATTTT.

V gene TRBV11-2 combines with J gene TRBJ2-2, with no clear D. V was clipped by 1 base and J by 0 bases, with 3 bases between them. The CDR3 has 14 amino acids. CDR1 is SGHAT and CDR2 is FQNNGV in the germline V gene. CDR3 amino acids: CASSLATNTGELFF. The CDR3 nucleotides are TGTGCCAGCAGCTTAGCTACGAACACCGGGGAGCTGTTTTTT.

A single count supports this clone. The CDR3 reads CATKGQGTDTQYF. DNA of the CDR3: TGTGCCACCAAGGGACAGGGCACAGATACGCAGTATTTT. The chain is built from TRBV24-1 and TRBJ2-3; 8 bases are shared with TRBD1. Germline V lookup: CDR1 KGHDR, CDR2 SFDVKD. Trimming cost V 8 bases and J 1 base; bases outside gene matches: 1. The CDR3 has 13 amino acids.

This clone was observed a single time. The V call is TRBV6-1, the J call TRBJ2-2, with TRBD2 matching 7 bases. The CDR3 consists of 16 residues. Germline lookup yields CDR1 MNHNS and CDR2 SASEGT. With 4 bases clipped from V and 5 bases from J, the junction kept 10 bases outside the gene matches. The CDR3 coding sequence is TGTGCCAGCAGTGCCCTATGGGGGGGTGGAACCGGGGAGCTGTTTTTT. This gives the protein CASSALWGGGTGELFF.

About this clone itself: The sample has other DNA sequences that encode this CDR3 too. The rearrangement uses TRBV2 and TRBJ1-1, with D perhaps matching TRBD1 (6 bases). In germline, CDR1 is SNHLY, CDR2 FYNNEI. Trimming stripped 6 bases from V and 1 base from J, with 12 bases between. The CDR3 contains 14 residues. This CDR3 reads CASSYRVSNTEAFF. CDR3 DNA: TGTGCCAGCAGCTACAGGGTTTCGAACACTGAAGCTTTCTTT.

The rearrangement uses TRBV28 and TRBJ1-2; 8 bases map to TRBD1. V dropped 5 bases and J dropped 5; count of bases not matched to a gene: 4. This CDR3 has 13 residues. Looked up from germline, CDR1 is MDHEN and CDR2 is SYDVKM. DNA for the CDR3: TGTGCCAGCAGTCCTGGACAGGGATATGGCTACACCTTC. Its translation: CASSPGQGYGYTF.

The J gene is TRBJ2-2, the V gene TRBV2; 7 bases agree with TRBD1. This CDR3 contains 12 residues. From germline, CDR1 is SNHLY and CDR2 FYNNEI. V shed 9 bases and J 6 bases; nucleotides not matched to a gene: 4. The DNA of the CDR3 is TGTGCCAGACAGGGGTATTCCGGGGAGCTGTTTTTT. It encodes CARQGYSGELFF.

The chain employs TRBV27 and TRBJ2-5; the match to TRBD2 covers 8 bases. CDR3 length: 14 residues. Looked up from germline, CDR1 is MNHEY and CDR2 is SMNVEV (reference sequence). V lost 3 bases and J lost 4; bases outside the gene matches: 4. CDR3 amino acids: CASSFRAGVETQYF. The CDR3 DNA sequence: TGTGCCAGCAGTTTTAGAGCGGGAGTAGAGACCCAGTACTTC.

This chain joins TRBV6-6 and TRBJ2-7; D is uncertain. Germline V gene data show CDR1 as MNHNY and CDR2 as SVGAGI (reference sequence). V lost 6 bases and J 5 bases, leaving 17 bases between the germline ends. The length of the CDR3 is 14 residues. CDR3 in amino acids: CASSLSSFYNEQYF. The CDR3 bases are TGTGCCAGCAGCCTTAGCTCTTTTTATAACGAGCAGTACTTC.

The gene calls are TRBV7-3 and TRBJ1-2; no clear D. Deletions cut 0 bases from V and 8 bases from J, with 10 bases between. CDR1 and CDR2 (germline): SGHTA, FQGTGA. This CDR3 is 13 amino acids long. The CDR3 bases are TGTGCCAGCAGCTTAACGTCCGGGAGGGGCTACACCTTC. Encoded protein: CASSLTSGRGYTF.

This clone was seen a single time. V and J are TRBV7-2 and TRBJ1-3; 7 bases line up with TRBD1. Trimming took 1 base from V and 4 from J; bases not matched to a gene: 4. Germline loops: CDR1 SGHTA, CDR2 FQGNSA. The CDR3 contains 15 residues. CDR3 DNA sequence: TGTGCCAGCAGCTTAGAGGGACAGATAGGAAACACCATATATTTT. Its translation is CASSLEGQIGNTIYF.

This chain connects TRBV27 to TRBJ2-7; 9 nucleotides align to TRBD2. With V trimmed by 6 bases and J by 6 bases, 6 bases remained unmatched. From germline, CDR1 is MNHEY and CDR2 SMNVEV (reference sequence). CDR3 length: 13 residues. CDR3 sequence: CASRRTSAFEQYF. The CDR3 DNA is TGTGCCAGCAGAAGGACTAGCGCCTTCGAGCAGTACTTC.

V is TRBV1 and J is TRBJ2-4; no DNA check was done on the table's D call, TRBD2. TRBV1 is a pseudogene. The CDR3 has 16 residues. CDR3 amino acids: CTSSQPSSGGKNIQYF. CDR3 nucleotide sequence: TGCACCAGCAGCCAACCCTCTAGCGGGGGGAAAAACATTCAGTACTTC.